This is a list of T cell receptor beta chains from one sample in a study of blood T cell repertoires in COVID-19. Sequencing was performed with immunoSEQ multiplex PCR; in TCRdb, only in-frame clones are kept and a portion is missing. This sample has 200,000 to 300,000 clones; approximately 86% occur once, and the top ten carry under 2%. The sample taken for sequencing was peripheral blood. The receptor source for this set is a man in his thirties or forties with active or convalescent COVID-19. The CDR3 runs from the conserved cysteine through the conserved F or W. A D gene is named only where the DNA matches it firmly. Where a row states a size, it is once, few, many or the class of an expanded clone; other rows omit it.

j_gene: TRBJ2-1; abundance: .; d_gene: TRBD2; v_gene: TRBV9; CDR3aa: CASSVASGVNHEQFF; CDR3nt: TGTGCCAGCAGCGTAGCTAGCGGGGTGAATCATGAGCAGTTCTTC
j_gene: TRBJ2-7; abundance: .; d_gene: TRBD1; v_gene: TRBV5-1; CDR3aa: CASSLVPGTGSYEQYF; CDR3nt: TGCGCCAGCAGCTTGGTTCCCGGGACAGGGTCCTACGAGCAGTACTTC
j_gene: TRBJ2-3; abundance: .; d_gene: .; v_gene: TRBV2; CDR3aa: CASSEQGADTQYF; CDR3nt: TGTGCCAGCAGTGAACAAGGGGCAGATACGCAGTATTTT
j_gene: TRBJ2-2; abundance: once; d_gene: TRBD1; v_gene: TRBV6-6; CDR3aa: CASSPARDRGTGELFF; CDR3nt: TGTGCCAGCAGTCCCGCTCGGGACAGGGGGACCGGGGAGCTGTTTTTT
j_gene: TRBJ1-2; abundance: .; d_gene: TRBD1; v_gene: TRBV10-1; CDR3aa: CASSSDTGGSLRGYTF; CDR3nt: TGCGCCAGCAGTTCGGACACAGGGGGCTCATTGCGCGGCTACACCTTC
j_gene: TRBJ2-2; abundance: .; d_gene: .; v_gene: TRBV27; CDR3aa: CASRPSGVLFMNTGELFF; CDR3nt: TGTGCCAGCAGACCTTCAGGGGTCCTTTTCATGAACACCGGGGAGCTGTTTTTT
j_gene: TRBJ1-1; abundance: .; d_gene: .; v_gene: TRBV6-2/TRBV6-3; CDR3aa: CASSYHQTGHTEAFF; CDR3nt: TGTGCCAGCAGTTACCATCAGACAGGCCACACTGAAGCTTTCTTT
j_gene: TRBJ2-2; abundance: few; d_gene: .; v_gene: TRBV7-2; CDR3aa: CASSPGLNTGELFF; CDR3nt: TGTGCCAGCAGCCCAGGGCTTAACACCGGGGAGCTGTTTTTT
j_gene: TRBJ1-2; abundance: .; d_gene: TRBD1; v_gene: TRBV13; CDR3aa: CASREGTGRHGYTF; CDR3nt: TGTGCCAGCAGGGAAGGGACAGGGCGGCATGGCTACACCTTC
j_gene: TRBJ2-1; abundance: once; d_gene: .; v_gene: TRBV18; CDR3aa: CASSPQLGLNEQFF; CDR3nt: TGTGCCAGCTCACCTCAACTAGGGCTTAATGAGCAGTTCTTC
j_gene: TRBJ2-7; abundance: .; d_gene: .; v_gene: TRBV6-5; CDR3aa: CASRVLPGDEQYF; CDR3nt: TGTGCCAGTCGAGTTTTACCGGGGGACGAGCAGTACTTC
j_gene: TRBJ2-1; abundance: .; d_gene: .; v_gene: TRBV9; CDR3aa: CASSLGPGHEQFF; CDR3nt: TGTGCCAGCAGCCTGGGGCCAGGGCATGAGCAGTTCTTC
j_gene: TRBJ1-5; abundance: .; d_gene: .; v_gene: TRBV19; CDR3aa: CASSLLAGNQPQHF; CDR3nt: TGTGCCAGTAGTCTGCTGGCAGGAAATCAGCCCCAGCATTTT
j_gene: TRBJ2-1; abundance: .; d_gene: TRBD2; v_gene: TRBV6-5; CDR3aa: CASVGAGVSYNEQFF; CDR3nt: TGTGCCAGCGTTGGAGCGGGGGTCTCCTACAATGAGCAGTTCTTC
j_gene: TRBJ2-1; abundance: .; d_gene: TRBD1; v_gene: TRBV25-1; CDR3aa: CATVDTGDYNEQFF; CDR3nt: TGTGCCACCGTGGATACAGGGGACTACAATGAGCAGTTCTTC
j_gene: TRBJ1-2; abundance: .; d_gene: TRBD1; v_gene: TRBV19; CDR3aa: CASRIGQGRSDYGYTF; CDR3nt: TGTGCCAGTAGGATCGGACAGGGACGATCGGACTATGGCTACACCTTC
j_gene: TRBJ2-1; abundance: .; d_gene: TRBD1; v_gene: TRBV10-3; CDR3aa: CAIKGETGTYNEQFF; CDR3nt: TGTGCCATCAAGGGCGAGACAGGGACATACAATGAGCAGTTCTTC
j_gene: TRBJ1-3; abundance: .; d_gene: TRBD1; v_gene: TRBV10-3; CDR3aa: CAISGTGDGNTIYF; CDR3nt: TGTGCCATCAGTGGAACAGGGGACGGAAACACCATATATTTT
j_gene: TRBJ2-3; abundance: .; d_gene: .; v_gene: TRBV3-1/TRBV3-2; CDR3aa: CASSLRGQNGADTQYF; CDR3nt: TGTGCCAGCAGCCTCAGGGGCCAGAACGGGGCAGATACGCAGTATTTT
j_gene: TRBJ1-1; abundance: .; d_gene: .; v_gene: TRBV5-3; CDR3aa: CARSSPGRGEAFF; CDR3nt: TGTGCCAGAAGCAGTCCGGGGCGGGGAGAAGCTTTCTTT
j_gene: TRBJ1-1; abundance: .; d_gene: TRBD1; v_gene: TRBV9; CDR3aa: CASSVQGDNTEAFF; CDR3nt: TGTGCCAGCAGCGTTCAGGGGGATAACACTGAAGCTTTCTTT
j_gene: TRBJ1-2; abundance: .; d_gene: TRBD1; v_gene: TRBV2; CDR3aa: CASSGTGGYFYGYTF; CDR3nt: TGTGCCAGCAGTGGAACAGGGGGCTATTTCTATGGCTACACCTTC
j_gene: TRBJ2-2; abundance: .; d_gene: TRBD2; v_gene: TRBV5-1; CDR3aa: CASSLYGGENTGELFF; CDR3nt: TGCGCCAGCAGCTTGTATGGGGGGGAGAACACCGGGGAGCTGTTTTTT
j_gene: TRBJ2-3; abundance: .; d_gene: .; v_gene: TRBV7-9; CDR3aa: CASVAYPTDTQYF; CDR3nt: TGTGCCAGCGTAGCGTACCCCACAGATACGCAGTATTTT
j_gene: TRBJ1-1; abundance: .; d_gene: TRBD1; v_gene: TRBV5-8; CDR3aa: CASSTGQVNTEAFF; CDR3nt: TGTGCCAGCAGTACCGGACAGGTTAACACTGAAGCTTTCTTT
j_gene: TRBJ2-1; abundance: .; d_gene: TRBD2; v_gene: TRBV5-1; CDR3aa: CASSQAGTSGGPSQFF; CDR3nt: TGCGCCAGCAGCCAGGCCGGGACTAGCGGGGGGCCTTCGCAGTTCTTC
j_gene: TRBJ1-5; abundance: .; d_gene: .; v_gene: TRBV18; CDR3aa: CASSPSGGDQPQHF; CDR3nt: TGTGCCAGCTCACCTTCTGGGGGGGATCAGCCCCAGCATTTT
j_gene: TRBJ2-3; abundance: .; d_gene: .; v_gene: TRBV30; CDR3aa: CAWSVLGGSTDTQYF; CDR3nt: TGTGCCTGGAGTGTACTGGGCGGGAGCACAGATACGCAGTATTTT
j_gene: TRBJ2-7; abundance: .; d_gene: TRBD1; v_gene: TRBV19; CDR3aa: CASSIPGQGRYEQYF; CDR3nt: TGTGCCAGTAGTATACCGGGACAGGGACGGTACGAGCAGTACTTC
j_gene: TRBJ2-7; abundance: .; d_gene: .; v_gene: TRBV7-8; CDR3aa: CASRRGSYEQYF; CDR3nt: TGTGCCAGCCGCCGTGGGAGCTACGAGCAGTACTTC
j_gene: TRBJ2-3; abundance: .; d_gene: TRBD2; v_gene: TRBV4-2; CDR3aa: CASSQVGTSSNTQYF; CDR3nt: TGTGCCAGCAGCCAAGTCGGGACTAGTTCAAATACGCAGTATTTT
j_gene: TRBJ2-3; abundance: .; d_gene: TRBD2; v_gene: TRBV4-3; CDR3aa: CASSQGTSGSTDTQYF; CDR3nt: TGCGCCAGCAGCCAAGGGACTAGCGGAAGCACAGATACGCAGTATTTT
j_gene: TRBJ2-3; abundance: .; d_gene: TRBD1; v_gene: TRBV5-8; CDR3aa: CASSLATGTGFPDTQYF; CDR3nt: TGTGCCAGCAGCTTGGCTACCGGGACAGGGTTCCCGGATACGCAGTATTTT
j_gene: TRBJ1-2; abundance: few; d_gene: TRBD1; v_gene: TRBV7-9; CDR3aa: CASSADRYYGYTF; CDR3nt: TGTGCCAGCAGCGCGGACAGGTACTATGGCTACACCTTC
j_gene: TRBJ1-3; abundance: .; d_gene: .; v_gene: TRBV6-5; CDR3aa: CASSPTDRRNTIYF; CDR3nt: TGTGCCAGCAGTCCAACGGACAGAAGAAACACCATATATTTT